The clone carrying this TCR beta chain came up a few times. What it binds is not known. These data belong to a study of T cell repertoires in cytomegalovirus infection. Looking at the study overall: In public TCR beta signatures, there were indications of both CMV infection and matching HLA type. Broader study findings: The cumulative frequency of public TCR beta families identified carriers of CMV plus the relevant HLA. The study found HLA-C-restricted CMV-specific TCR beta clonotypes dominating the ex vivo response.

TCRdb reanalysed the reads using MiXCR and keeps one entry per CDR3 protein. The sample consists of roughly 640,000 distinct CDR3 sequences, 20% to 25% of them appearing once. Germline V gene lookup returns CDR1 SGHVS and CDR2 FNYEAQ. CDR3 length: 14 residues. Trimming removed 8 bases from V and 1 base from J, with 14 bases in between. The sequence derives from a human donor in good health (CMV status not recorded). Some clones in this sample may be carry-over from other donors' samples. V gene TRBV7-6 combines with J gene TRBJ1-1; D ambiguous. The specimen was CD8+ T cells from PBMCs. The CDR3 coding sequence is TGTGCCAGCGGCACCCGACAATCGAACACTGAAGCTTTCTTT. Translated: CASGTRQSNTEAFF.